The 23 T cell receptor beta chains in this list originate from one sample, sequenced in a study of cytomegalovirus exposure and HLA in healthy donors. In the PCR, 60 Vbeta and 13 Jbeta primers were used. Produced via immunoSEQ multiplex PCR; TCRdb's table is partial and in-frame only. The sample includes about 190,000 clones, 60% to 80% seen only once; the top ten take 2.5% to 4%. Material for sequencing was PBMCs. These receptors originate from a woman under 40 in good health and CMV-seropositive.

CDR3 coding DNA: TGTGCCAGCAGCTTCGGTGGCGGGAGCCGGGAGACCCAGTACTTC. Amino acids: CASSFGGGSRETQYF. The chain recombines TRBV5-4 with TRBJ2-5; 7 bases are a match to TRBD2. Germline V gives CDR1 SGHNT, CDR2 YYREEE (reference sequence). The CDR3 sequence is 15 residues long. The junction had 9 bases not matched to a gene; V was cut back by 2 bases and J by 5 bases.

V gene TRBV5-1 combines with J gene TRBJ2-7; 8 bases align to TRBD1. The ends lost 5 bases at V and 4 bases at J; junction bases unmatched: 5. This CDR3 has 13 residues. CDR1 and CDR2 (germline): SGHRS, YFSETQ. DNA of the CDR3: TGCGCCAGCAGACAGGGGGAAGGGTACGAGCAGTACTTC. Protein product: CASRQGEGYEQYF.

V is TRBV29-1 and J is TRBJ2-3, with 9 positions matching TRBD2. The CDR3 runs to 15 residues. Germline CDR1 reads SQVTM; CDR2 reads ANQGSEA. Germline trimming cut 7 bases from V and 2 bases from J; bases unmatched to any gene: 10. Here the CDR3 reads CSAGGSGSPTDTQYF. CDR3 DNA sequence: TGCAGCGCCGGAGGTAGCGGGAGCCCCACAGATACGCAGTATTTT.

J is TRBJ2-1 and V is TRBV25-1; 12 bases are a match to TRBD2. The CDR3 runs to 15 residues. V lost 4 bases to trimming and J lost 7 bases; unmatched junction nucleotides: 5. From germline, CDR1 is MGHDK and CDR2 SYGVNS. This CDR3 reads CASSVRTSGANEQFF. The CDR3 region has the DNA TGTGCCAGCAGTGTTAGGACTAGCGGGGCGAATGAGCAGTTCTTC. The variable domain in full, completed from reference TRBV25-1 and TRBJ2-1, reads EADIYQTPRYLVIGTGKKITLECSQTMGHDKMYWYQQDPGMELHLIHYSYGVNSTEKGDLSSESTVSRIRTEHFPLTLESARPSHTSQYLCASSVRTSGANEQFFGPGTRLTVL.

This sequence joins TRBV5-1 and TRBJ2-7; no clear D. V dropped 4 bases and J dropped 6 bases, with 20 bases sitting between them. This CDR3 has 15 residues. Germline V gene lookup returns CDR1 SGHRS and CDR2 YFSETQ. The CDR3 here is CASSLIADGPFEQYF. Here the CDR3 DNA reads TGCGCCAGCAGCCTGATAGCTGACGGCCCCTTCGAGCAGTACTTC.

This clone has more than one count but fewer than ten. The genes are TRBV11-2 and TRBJ1-1, with 8 bases lining up with TRBD1. The CDR3 is made up of 14 amino acids. The ends lost 6 bases at V and 4 bases at J; junction bases unmatched: 7. The V gene's germline CDR1 is SGHAT and CDR2 FQNNGV. The CDR3 DNA reads TGTGCCAGCAGGTACGACAGGGGAGGCACTGAAGCTTTCTTT. This codes for CASRYDRGGTEAFF.

Written as DNA, the CDR3 is TGTGCCAGTAGTGGCGGATCGGGACAGCTTTCCTACGAGCAGTACTTC. Translation: CASSGGSGQLSYEQYF. The chain employs TRBV19 and TRBJ2-7; TRBD1 matches 7 bases. Germline V gene lookup returns CDR1 LNHDA and CDR2 SQIVND (reference sequence). Trimming removed 5 bases from V and 1 base from J; junction bases left unmatched: 11. The CDR3 contains 16 residues.

This sequence joins TRBV7-2 and TRBJ2-7; D unclear. Germline assignment: CDR1 SGHTA and CDR2 FQGNSA. The CDR3 sequence is 15 residues long. V lost 1 base to trimming and J lost 1 base, with 11 bases between them. Written as DNA, the CDR3 is TGTGCCAGCAGCTTAGAGTACGAGCGTTCCTACGAGCAGTACTTC. Translating gives CASSLEYERSYEQYF.

V usage is TRBV19 and J usage is TRBJ1-2; D is unclear. The CDR3 spans 14 residues. The V end was cut by 3 bases, the J end by 1 base, with 9 bases between. Germline CDR1 LNHDA, CDR2 SQIVND (reference sequence). CDR3 nucleotides: TGTGCCAGTAGTATCGACACAGTTAACTATGGCTACACCTTC. Translating gives CASSIDTVNYGYTF.

V usage is TRBV19 and J usage is TRBJ2-3; TRBD1 is a possible D gene (6 bases). Germline V lookup: CDR1 LNHDA, CDR2 SQIVND (reference sequence). With 9 bases removed from V and 1 base from J, the gap between germline ends came to 20 bases. The CDR3 extends over 16 amino acids. Written as DNA, the CDR3 is TGTGCCAGCACCCAGAGGGGGAGTACGGGCACAGATACGCAGTATTTT. Translating it yields CASTQRGSTGTDTQYF.

The chain joins TRBV7-2 to TRBJ2-2; the D gene is possibly TRBD1 (6 bases). Germline loops: CDR1 SGHTA, CDR2 FQGNSA. V was cut by 6 bases and J by 5 bases, with 13 bases left in between. The CDR3 loop spans 14 amino acids. CDR3 nucleotide sequence: TGTGCCAGCAGTACAGGGAGTCGAACCGGGGAGCTGTTTTTT. Its translation: CASSTGSRTGELFF.

The chain uses TRBV9 and TRBJ2-1; TRBD2 agrees at 10 bases. The CDR3 is 15 residues long. The V gene end was trimmed by 0 bases and the J gene end by 8 bases; junction bases not matched to a gene: 5. CDR1 SGDLS and CDR2 YYNGEE come from the germline V gene. This chain's CDR3 is CASSVVSSGSYEQFF. CDR3 nucleotides: TGTGCCAGCAGCGTAGTGTCTAGCGGGAGTTATGAGCAGTTCTTC.

J is TRBJ1-1 and V is TRBV5-1, with a possible D match to TRBD1 (6 bases). V lost 0 bases, J lost 8 bases, and 11 bases lay in between. Germline lookup yields CDR1 SGHRS and CDR2 YFSETQ. This CDR3 comprises 13 residues. CDR3 coding DNA: TGCGCCAGCAGCTTGGAGTGGACAGAGGAAGCTTTCTTT. Protein: CASSLEWTEEAFF.

The chain uses TRBV20-1 and TRBJ2-1; 10 bases map to TRBD2. Germline V gene sequence: CDR1 DFQATT, CDR2 SNEGSKA (reference sequence). This CDR3 spans 11 amino acids. After removal of 4 bases from V and 11 bases from J, the junction contained 2 bases not matched to a gene. The CDR3 reads CSATSGSKQFF. CDR3 nucleotide sequence: TGCAGTGCTACTAGCGGGAGCAAGCAGTTCTTC.

The J gene is TRBJ2-1, the V gene TRBV19; D is possibly TRBD1 (5 bases). CDR1 is LNHDA and CDR2 is SQIVND in the germline V gene (reference sequence). This CDR3 spans 13 amino acids. V was clipped by 5 bases and J by 6 bases, with 11 bases between them. In nucleotides, the CDR3 is TGTGCCAGTAGTCCCGACAGTCTCAATGAGCAGTTCTTC. Its protein is CASSPDSLNEQFF. Looking up the rest from reference TRBV19 and TRBJ2-1 gives the full variable domain: DGGITQSPKYLFRKEGQNVTLSCEQNLNHDAMYWYRQDPGQGLRLIYYSQIVNDFQKGDIAEGYSVSREKKESFPLTVTSAQKNPTAFYLCASSPDSLNEQFFGPGTRLTVL.

V is TRBV28 and J is TRBJ1-5; 7 bases map to TRBD1. Trimming at V came to 3 bases and at J to 4 bases, leaving 12 bases not matched to a gene. This CDR3 spans 17 amino acids. Germline values: CDR1 MDHEN, CDR2 SYDVKM. The CDR3 protein is CASSFPWRGRGNQPQHF. The CDR3 nucleotides are TGTGCCAGCAGTTTCCCCTGGAGGGGGCGCGGGAATCAGCCCCAGCATTTT.

This clone occurred a few times. The chain recombines TRBV4-1 with TRBJ1-1; D unresolved. The V end lost 1 base, the J end lost 5 bases, and 8 bases lay between the germline ends. Germline V gives CDR1 MGHRA, CDR2 YSYEKL. The CDR3 consists of 13 residues. The chain's CDR3 is CASSQGQSTEAFF. CDR3 DNA: TGCGCCAGCAGCCAAGGGCAGTCTACTGAAGCTTTCTTT.

CDR3 nucleotide sequence: TGCGCCAGCAGCCAGGTTGGGACAGGGGGAGAGCAGTACTTC. Protein sequence: CASSQVGTGGEQYF. The chain employs TRBV4-1 and TRBJ2-7, with 11 bases matching TRBD1. There are 14 residues in the CDR3. Germline V lookup: CDR1 MGHRA, CDR2 YSYEKL. With 3 bases clipped from V and 7 bases from J, the junction kept 5 bases outside the gene matches.

The chain carries TRBV11-2 and TRBJ2-3, with 9 bases lining up with TRBD2. This CDR3 is built from 15 residues. After removal of 6 bases from V and 1 base from J, the junction contained 5 bases not matched to a gene. The germline V gene encodes CDR1 SGHAT and CDR2 FQNNGV. The CDR3 spells CASSQGLAGTDTQYF. The CDR3 DNA is TGTGCCAGCAGTCAGGGACTAGCCGGCACAGATACGCAGTATTTT.

This clone was recorded only once. The chain links TRBV28 to TRBJ1-1; TRBD1 is a possible D gene (5 bases). The germline V gene has CDR1 MDHEN and CDR2 SYDVKM. Trimming pared 6 bases from V and 3 bases from J, leaving 17 bases between. The CDR3 covers 15 residues. The chain's CDR3 is CASRSGAELYTEAFF. The CDR3 bases are TGTGCCAGCAGAAGTGGGGCAGAGTTGTACACTGAAGCTTTCTTT.

The chain has TRBV7-9 and TRBJ2-5; D unresolved. The CDR3 is 13 amino acids. Germline CDR1 is SEHNR and CDR2 is FQNEAQ (reference sequence). Trimming left V 6 bases short and J 2 bases short, with 10 bases between. The CDR3 nucleotides are TGTGCCAGCAGATTCCCTCTTCAAGAGACCCAGTACTTC. It yields the protein CASRFPLQETQYF.

The chain couples TRBV5-4 to TRBJ2-5; TRBD1 aligns across 8 bases. The CDR3 totals 16 residues. Losses at the gene ends were 4 bases for V and 2 bases for J; bases not matched to a gene: 10. CDR1 and CDR2 (germline): SGHNT, YYREEE (reference sequence). CDR3: CASSQELDRGQETQYF. In DNA, the CDR3 is TGTGCCAGCAGCCAAGAACTTGACAGGGGACAAGAGACCCAGTACTTC.

The V call is TRBV29-1, the J call TRBJ2-5, with 9 bases matching TRBD1. The CDR3 sequence is 14 residues long. From germline, CDR1 is SQVTM and CDR2 ANQGSEA. The V gene end was trimmed by 3 bases and the J gene end by 9 bases; junction bases not matched to a gene: 11. The CDR3 sequence is CSVDDRGVPRAQYF. The CDR3 DNA reads as TGCAGCGTTGATGACAGGGGGGTCCCGAGGGCCCAGTACTTC. The variable domain in full, with the rest retrieved from reference TRBV29-1 and TRBJ2-5, is SAVISQKPSRDICQRGTSLTIQCQVDSQVTMMFWYRQQPGQSLTLIATANQGSEATYESGFVIDKFPISRPNLTFSTLTVSNMSPEDSSIYLCSVDDRGVPRAQYFGPGTRLLVL.